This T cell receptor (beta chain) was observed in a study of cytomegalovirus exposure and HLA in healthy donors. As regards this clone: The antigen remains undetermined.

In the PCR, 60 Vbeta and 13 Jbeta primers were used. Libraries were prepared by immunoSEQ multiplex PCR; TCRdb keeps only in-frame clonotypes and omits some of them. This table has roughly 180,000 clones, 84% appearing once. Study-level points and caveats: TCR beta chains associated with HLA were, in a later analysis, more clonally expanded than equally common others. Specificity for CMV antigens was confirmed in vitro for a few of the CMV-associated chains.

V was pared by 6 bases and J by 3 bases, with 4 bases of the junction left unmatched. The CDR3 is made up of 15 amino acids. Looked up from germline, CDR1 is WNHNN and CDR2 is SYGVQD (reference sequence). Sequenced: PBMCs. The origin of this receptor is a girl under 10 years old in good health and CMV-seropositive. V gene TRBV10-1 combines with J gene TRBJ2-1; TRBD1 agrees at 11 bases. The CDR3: CASSSDRGLYNEQFF. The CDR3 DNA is TGCGCCAGCAGCTCGGACAGGGGGCTCTACAATGAGCAGTTCTTC.